This T cell receptor beta chain is from a study of tumor T cells in aggressive B-cell lymphoma. Here immunoSEQ multiplex PCR was the method, and the copy in TCRdb shows in-frame clones only, minus some. The sample lists around 860 clones, about nine tenths occurring once. Germline assignment: CDR1 SGHDN and CDR2 FVKESK. The CDR3 length is 14 residues. V lost 4 bases to trimming and J lost 4 bases; unmatched junction nucleotides: 5. This sequence was found in an adult with diffuse large B cell lymphoma. The chain has TRBV14 and TRBJ1-2; 8 nucleotides line up with TRBD1. The sample taken for sequencing was tumor tissue. The CDR3 here is CASSPQGALYGYTF. CDR3 in DNA: TGTGCCAGCAGCCCTCAGGGGGCTCTCTATGGCTACACCTTC.